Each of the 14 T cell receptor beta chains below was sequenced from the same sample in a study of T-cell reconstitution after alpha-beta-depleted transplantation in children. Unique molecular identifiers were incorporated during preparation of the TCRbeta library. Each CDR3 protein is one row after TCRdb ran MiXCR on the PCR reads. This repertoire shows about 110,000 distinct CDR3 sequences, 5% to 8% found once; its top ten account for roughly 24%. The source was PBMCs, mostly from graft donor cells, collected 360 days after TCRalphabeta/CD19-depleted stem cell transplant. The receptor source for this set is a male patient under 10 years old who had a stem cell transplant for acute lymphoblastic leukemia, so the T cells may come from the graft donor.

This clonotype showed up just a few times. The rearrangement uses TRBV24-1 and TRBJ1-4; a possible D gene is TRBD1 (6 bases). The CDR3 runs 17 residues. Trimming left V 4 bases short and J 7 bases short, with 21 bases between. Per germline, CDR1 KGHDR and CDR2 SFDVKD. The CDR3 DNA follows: TGTGCCACCAGTGACCCAAAAGCCGGGACACGGATTGAAAAACTGTTTTTT. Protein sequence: CATSDPKAGTRIEKLFF.

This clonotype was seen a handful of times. The CDR3 loop is CSATGGEAKNIQYF. The CDR3 nucleotides are TGCAGTGCTACAGGGGGCGAGGCCAAAAACATTCAGTACTTC. The chain employs TRBV20-1 and TRBJ2-4; TRBD1 agrees at 8 bases. CDR1 is DFQATT and CDR2 is SNEGSKA in the germline V gene (reference sequence). The CDR3 length is 14 residues. The trim removed 4 bases at V and 1 base at J, leaving 3 bases unmatched.

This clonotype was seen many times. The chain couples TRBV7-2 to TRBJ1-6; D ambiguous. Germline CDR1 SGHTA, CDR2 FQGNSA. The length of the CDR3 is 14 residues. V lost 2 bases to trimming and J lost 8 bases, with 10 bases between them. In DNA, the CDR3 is TGTGCCAGCAGCTTAATCCCCGGGTATTCACCCCTCCACTTT. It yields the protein CASSLIPGYSPLHF.

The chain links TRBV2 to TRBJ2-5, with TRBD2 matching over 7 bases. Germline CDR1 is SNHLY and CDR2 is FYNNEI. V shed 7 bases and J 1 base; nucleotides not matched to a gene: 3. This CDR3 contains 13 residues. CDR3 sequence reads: CASTWGGQETQYF. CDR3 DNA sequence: TGTGCCAGCACTTGGGGGGGCCAAGAGACCCAGTACTTC.

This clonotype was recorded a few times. For the CDR3, the DNA is TGTGCCACCAGCAGAGATCGAGCAGCCAGGAGAGGCTACACCTTC. The encoded protein is CATSRDRAARRGYTF. This chain connects TRBV15 to TRBJ1-2; the D is unclear. Germline V gene sequence: CDR1 LNHNV, CDR2 YYDKDF (reference sequence). The CDR3 runs to 15 residues. V shed 0 bases and J shed 8 bases, with 16 bases lying between them.

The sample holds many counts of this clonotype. Written as DNA, the CDR3 is TGTGCCAGCAGTTCCTACCCTAACCACAGGGGAGAGACCCAGTACTTC. This translates into CASSSYPNHRGETQYF. This chain joins TRBV27 and TRBJ2-5; 7 nucleotides align to TRBD1. From germline, CDR1 is MNHEY and CDR2 SMNVEV (reference sequence). V lost 4 bases to trimming and J lost 4 bases; unmatched junction nucleotides: 12. The CDR3 extends over 16 amino acids.

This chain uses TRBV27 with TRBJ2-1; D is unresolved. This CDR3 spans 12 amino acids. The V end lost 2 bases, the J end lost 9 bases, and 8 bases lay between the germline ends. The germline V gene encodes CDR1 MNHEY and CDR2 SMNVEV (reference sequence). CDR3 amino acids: CASSLIGGEQFF. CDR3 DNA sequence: TGTGCCAGCAGTTTAATCGGCGGTGAGCAGTTCTTC.

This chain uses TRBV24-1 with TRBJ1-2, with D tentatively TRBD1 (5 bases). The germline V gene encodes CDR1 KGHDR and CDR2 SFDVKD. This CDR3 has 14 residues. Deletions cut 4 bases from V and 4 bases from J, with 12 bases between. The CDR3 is CATSDITGVYGYTF. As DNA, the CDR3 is TGTGCCACCAGTGACATTACGGGGGTCTATGGCTACACCTTC.

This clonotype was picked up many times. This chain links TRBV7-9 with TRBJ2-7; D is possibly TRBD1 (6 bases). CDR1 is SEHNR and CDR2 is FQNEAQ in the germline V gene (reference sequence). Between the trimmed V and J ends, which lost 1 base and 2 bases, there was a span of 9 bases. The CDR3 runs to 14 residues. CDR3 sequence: CASSLGGRAYEQYF. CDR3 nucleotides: TGTGCCAGCAGCTTAGGGGGGCGCGCCTACGAGCAGTACTTC.

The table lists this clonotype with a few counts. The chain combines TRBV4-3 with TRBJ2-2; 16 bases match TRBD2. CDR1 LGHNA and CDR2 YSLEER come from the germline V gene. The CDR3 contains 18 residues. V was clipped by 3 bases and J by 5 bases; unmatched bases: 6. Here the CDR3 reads CASSQGTSGRANTGELFF. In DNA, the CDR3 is TGCGCCAGCAGCCAGGGGACTAGCGGGAGGGCCAATACCGGGGAGCTGTTTTTT.

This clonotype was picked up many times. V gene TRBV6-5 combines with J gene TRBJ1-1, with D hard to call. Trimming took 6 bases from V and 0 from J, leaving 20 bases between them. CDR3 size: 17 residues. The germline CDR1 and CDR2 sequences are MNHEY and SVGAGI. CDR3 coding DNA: TGTGCCAGCAGCTATAAACCCCCCGGACTCCTGAACACTGAAGCTTTCTTT. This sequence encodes CASSYKPPGLLNTEAFF.

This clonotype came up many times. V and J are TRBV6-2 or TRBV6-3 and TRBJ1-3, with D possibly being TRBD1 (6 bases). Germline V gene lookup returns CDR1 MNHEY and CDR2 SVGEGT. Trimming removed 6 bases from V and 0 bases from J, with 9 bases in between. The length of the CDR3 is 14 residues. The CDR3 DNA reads TGTGCCAGCAGAACGGACAGCTCTGGAAACACCATATATTTT. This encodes CASRTDSSGNTIYF.

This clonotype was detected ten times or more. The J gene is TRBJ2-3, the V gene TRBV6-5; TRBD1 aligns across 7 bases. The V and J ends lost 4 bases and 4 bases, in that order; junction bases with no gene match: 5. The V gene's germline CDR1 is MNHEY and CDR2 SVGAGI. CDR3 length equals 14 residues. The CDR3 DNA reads TGTGCCAGCAGTTCCACAGGGGCGGCAGATACGCAGTATTTT. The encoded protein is CASSSTGAADTQYF.

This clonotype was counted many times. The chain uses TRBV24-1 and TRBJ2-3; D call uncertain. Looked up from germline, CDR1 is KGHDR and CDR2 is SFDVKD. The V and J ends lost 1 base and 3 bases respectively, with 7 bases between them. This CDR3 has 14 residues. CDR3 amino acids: CATSDFSFTDTQYF. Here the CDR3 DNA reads TGTGCCACCAGTGATTTCTCCTTTACAGATACGCAGTATTTT.